These T cell receptor beta chains were read from a single sample in a study of cytomegalovirus exposure and HLA in healthy donors. Method: immunoSEQ multiplex PCR; TCRdb's copy keeps in-frame clones and lacks some. The data show some 130,000 clones, more than 75% seen once. Sequencing was performed on PBMCs. These TCRs come from a female donor in good health and CMV-seronegative. The CDR3 runs from the conserved cysteine through the conserved F or W. A D gene is named only where the DNA matches it firmly. Rows may omit the clone size; those that give it use once, few, many or a size class.

TRBD2,-,TRBJ2-3,TRBV4-2,TGTGCCAGCAGCCAAGGGGCTAGCGGGAGAGGAGATACGCAGTATTTT,CASSQGASGRGDTQYF
TRBD1,-,TRBJ1-4,TRBV30,TGTGCCTGGAGCGCCGGGACAGGGGATGAAAAACTGTTTTTT,CAWSAGTGDEKLFF
TRBD1,-,TRBJ2-7,TRBV5-1,TGCGCCAGCAGCTTGGGACAGGGGGCCGTCTACGAGCAGTACTTC,CASSLGQGAVYEQYF
-,-,TRBJ2-7,TRBV11-2,TGTGCCAGCAGCCCCTCGGTCCGGGAGCAGTACTTC,CASSPSVREQYF
TRBD2,-,TRBJ2-5,TRBV7-3,TGTGCCAGCAGCTTAAGGGCTAGCGGGAGGGAGACCCAGTACTTC,CASSLRASGRETQYF
TRBD2,-,TRBJ2-1,TRBV5-1,TGCGCCAGCAGCGGGGGACTAGCGGGAGACAATGAGCAGTTCTTC,CASSGGLAGDNEQFF
-,-,TRBJ1-2,TRBV4-3,TGCGCCAGCAGCCAAGATCAACAGGGTAACTATGGCTACACCTTC,CASSQDQQGNYGYTF
-,once,TRBJ2-7,TRBV5-1,TGCGCCAGCAGCCCCGACCCCGGGGTGGGAGAGCAGTACTTC,CASSPDPGVGEQYF
-,-,TRBJ2-1,TRBV27,TGTGCCAGCAGTTTATCGACCGGGATGGGATATGAGCAGTTCTTC,CASSLSTGMGYEQFF
TRBD1,-,TRBJ2-1,TRBV18,TGTGCCAGCTCACCACCGCAGGGGGCCTTCTACAATGAGCAGTTCTTC,CASSPPQGAFYNEQFF
-,-,TRBJ1-2,TRBV4-3,TGCGCCAGCAGCCAAGAACAGGCCCACGGCGGCTACACCTTC,CASSQEQAHGGYTF
TRBD2,-,TRBJ2-1,TRBV7-2,TGTGCCAGCAGCTTCCCCGGGACTAGCGGCCTCAATGAGCAGTTCTTC,CASSFPGTSGLNEQFF
TRBD1,once,TRBJ1-2,TRBV29-1,TGCAGCGACCAGGACAGGACTAACTATGGCTACACCTTC,CSDQDRTNYGYTF
TRBD1,-,TRBJ1-3,TRBV4-1,TGCGCCAGCAGCCATGGGACAGGGCTTGGAAACACCATATATTTT,CASSHGTGLGNTIYF
TRBD1,-,TRBJ1-1,TRBV20-1,TGCAGCGGGAGTCAGGGGGCCGCTTTCTTT,CSGSQGAAFF
-,-,TRBJ2-2,TRBV11-3,TGTGCCAGCACAATGCGGGGAAACACCGGGGAGCTGTTTTTT,CASTMRGNTGELFF
-,-,TRBJ2-4,TRBV11-2,TGTGCCAGCAGCTTAGGGCCCTTAGCCAAAAACATTCAGTACTTC,CASSLGPLAKNIQYF
-,-,TRBJ1-5,TRBV15,TGTGCCACCAGCAGAGATCGGGGGGGTCTTGAGCCCCAGCATTTT,CATSRDRGGLEPQHF
-,-,TRBJ2-6,TRBV19,TGTGCCAGCTCCCCTGAGGTGGTTGGGGCCAACGTCCTGACTTTC,CASSPEVVGANVLTF
-,-,TRBJ1-2,TRBV13,TGTGCCAGCAGCTCCGGACGGGGGAGCTATGGCTACACCTTC,CASSSGRGSYGYTF
-,-,TRBJ1-1,TRBV27,TGTGCCAGCAGTTTATCAGGGGCTGGGAACACTGAAGCTTTCTTT,CASSLSGAGNTEAFF
-,few,TRBJ1-5,TRBV20-1,TGCAGTGCTAGAGAGGGAGGGCCCCAGCATTTT,CSAREGGPQHF
-,-,TRBJ1-1,TRBV25-1,TGTGCCAGCAGCTCGCAGGAAACTGAAGCTTTCTTT,CASSSQETEAFF
-,-,TRBJ1-4,TRBV5-1,TGCGCCAGCAGCTCAACTTCAGGGGAAGAAAAACTGTTTTTT,CASSSTSGEEKLFF
-,-,TRBJ2-1,TRBV29-1,TGCAGCGTTGGGAGGAACTCTGGAGATGAGCAGTTCTTC,CSVGRNSGDEQFF
TRBD1,-,TRBJ2-1,TRBV11-3,TGTGCCAGCAGCTGGGAGACAGGGAGCTACAATGAGCAGTTCTTC,CASSWETGSYNEQFF